The 30 T cell receptor beta chains presented below share a single source sample, sequenced in a study of T cells in Graves' hyperthyroidism and ophthalmopathy. There were TCR beta CDR3 regions amplified from RNA transcripts. An initial round of RT-PCR targeting the TCR CDR3 relied on the HTBI primer set. TCRdb re-called the multiplex PCR reads through MiXCR, storing one row per CDR3 protein. The sample has hundreds of thousands of distinct CDR3 sequences; under 15% are singletons. The specimen was blood. The receptors shown here come from a young man with Graves' ophthalmopathy.

Many counts were recorded for this clonotype. This chain links TRBV4-2 with TRBJ2-7; the match to TRBD2 covers 8 bases. The CDR3 has 17 residues. From germline, CDR1 is LGHNA and CDR2 YNFKEQ. With 0 bases clipped from V and 2 bases from J, the junction kept 9 bases outside the gene matches. The CDR3: CASSQDMRGRPPYEQYF. In DNA, the CDR3 is TGTGCCAGCAGCCAAGATATGCGCGGGAGGCCCCCCTACGAGCAGTACTTC.

The V gene is TRBV7-9, the J gene TRBJ2-2; D gene ambiguous. Looked up from germline, CDR1 is SEHNR and CDR2 is FQNEAQ (reference sequence). Trimming removed 0 bases from V and 2 bases from J, with 7 bases in between. The CDR3 extends over 15 amino acids. The CDR3 spells CASSLAQKNTGELFF. CDR3 nucleotides: TGTGCCAGCAGCTTAGCACAGAAAAACACCGGGGAGCTGTTTTTT.

This clonotype was seen many times. The chain carries TRBV20-1 and TRBJ2-5; D tentatively fits TRBD1 or TRBD2 (5 bases each). CDR3 size: 14 residues. CDR1 is DFQATT and CDR2 is SNEGSKA in the germline V gene (reference sequence). Trimming shortened V by 4 bases and J by 2 bases, and 14 bases separated the two germline ends. CDR3: CSATGTGSQETQYF. Here the CDR3 DNA reads TGCAGTGCTACGGGGACGGGGTCTCAAGAGACCCAGTACTTC.

The CDR3 loop reads CASSRAGEVYGYTF. CDR3 in DNA: TGTGCCAGTAGTAGGGCGGGGGAAGTCTATGGCTACACCTTC. V is TRBV19 and J is TRBJ1-2; maybe TRBD1 (5 bases). Germline CDR1 and CDR2: LNHDA and SQIVND (reference sequence). CDR3 length: 14 residues. The V gene lost 4 bases and the J gene lost 4 bases, with 13 bases spanning the gap.

This clonotype was recorded at least ten times. The CDR3, as DNA: TGTGCCAGCAGCGTAGAGAACTACAGGGATGCGGGCTACACCTTC. It codes for CASSVENYRDAGYTF. The gene calls are TRBV9 and TRBJ1-2; D is possibly TRBD1 (6 bases). Germline values: CDR1 SGDLS, CDR2 YYNGEE. This CDR3 is built from 15 residues. Trimming took 0 bases from V and 8 from J, leaving 17 bases between them.

This chain connects TRBV7-2 to TRBJ2-1, with 9 bases that match TRBD2. Unmatched junction bases numbered 11, after V lost 4 bases and J lost 1 base. Germline assignment: CDR1 SGHTA and CDR2 FQGNSA. This CDR3 region has 18 residues. The CDR3: CASSWGSGGPSSYNEQFF. CDR3 DNA sequence: TGTGCCAGCAGCTGGGGGAGCGGGGGGCCTTCATCCTACAATGAGCAGTTCTTC.

Only a few counts were recorded for this clonotype. The V gene is TRBV6-1, the J gene TRBJ2-1, with D uncertain. Germline V gene lookup returns CDR1 MNHNS and CDR2 SASEGT. With 5 bases removed from V and 6 bases from J, the gap between germline ends came to 14 bases. CDR3 size: 14 residues. The CDR3 loop is CASSPGEAANEQFF. The CDR3 DNA reads TGTGCCAGCAGTCCTGGAGAAGCAGCCAATGAGCAGTTCTTC.

Turning to this clonotype: One junction end disagrees with the germline gene, perhaps due to a read error. The chain couples TRBV3-1 to TRBJ1-2; TRBD1 aligns across 7 bases. The CDR3 is 14 residues long. Germline CDR1 and CDR2: LGHDT and YNNKEL (reference sequence). CDR3 in amino acids: CASSRTGAPYRYTF. The DNA of the CDR3 is TGTGCCAGCAGCCGCACAGGGGCCCCCTATCGCTACACCTTC.

This clonotype was picked up a small number of times. CDR3 residues: CASSGTAGGTDTQYF. In nucleotides, the CDR3 is TGTGCCAGCAGCGGGACAGCGGGTGGCACAGATACGCAGTATTTT. The chain couples TRBV9 to TRBJ2-3; the D gene could be TRBD1 or TRBD2 (6 bases each). V lost 3 bases to trimming and J lost 1 base, with 12 bases between them. There are 15 residues in the CDR3. Germline CDR1 and CDR2: SGDLS and YYNGEE.

There are many counts of this clonotype. V and J are TRBV24-1 and TRBJ2-5; TRBD2 matches 8 bases. The CDR3 extends over 16 amino acids. J was trimmed by 4 bases and V by 4 bases; bases with no gene match: 10. The germline CDR1 and CDR2 sequences are KGHDR and SFDVKD. CDR3 in amino acids: CATSETGAGVGETQYF. The CDR3 DNA follows: TGTGCCACCAGTGAAACCGGAGCGGGAGTAGGAGAGACCCAGTACTTC.

This clonotype was picked up many times. The J gene is TRBJ1-2, the V gene TRBV11-2; 8 bases match TRBD1. This CDR3 is 14 amino acids long. CDR1 is SGHAT, CDR2 FQNNGV, per germline. J lost 4 bases, V lost 5 bases, and 6 bases had no gene match. The CDR3 nucleotides read TGTGCCAGCAGCAATACCGGGACAGGCTATGGCTACACCTTC. Amino acid sequence: CASSNTGTGYGYTF.

This clonotype was picked up many times. V usage is TRBV20-1 and J usage is TRBJ1-5; the match to TRBD1 covers 7 bases. Trimming cost V 1 base and J 3 bases; bases outside gene matches: 3. The CDR3 totals 14 residues. Germline CDR1 and CDR2: DFQATT and SNEGSKA (reference sequence). CDR3 DNA: TGCAGTGCTAGAGGGGGGACAGACAATCAGCCCCAGCATTTT. This sequence encodes CSARGGTDNQPQHF.

This clonotype was seen repeatedly, ten times or more. The chain joins TRBV18 to TRBJ1-2; D call uncertain. This CDR3 region has 14 residues. Trimming stripped 4 bases from V and 0 bases from J, with 9 bases between. Germline V CDR1 and CDR2: KGHSH, LQKENI. The CDR3 sequence is CASSRAETNYGYTF. The DNA for the CDR3 is TGTGCCAGCTCACGGGCAGAGACTAACTATGGCTACACCTTC.

This clonotype was seen ten or more times. The genes are TRBV10-3 and TRBJ2-1, with TRBD2 matching 10 bases. The CDR3 runs to 15 residues. Trimming removed 3 bases from V and 6 bases from J; junction bases left unmatched: 5. Per germline, CDR1 ENHRY and CDR2 SYGVKD. The CDR3 loop is CAISDSSGSSNEQFF. CDR3 DNA sequence: TGTGCCATCAGTGATTCTAGCGGGAGTAGCAATGAGCAGTTCTTC.

Many counts were recorded for this clonotype. The rearrangement links TRBV18 to TRBJ1-4; 8 positions match TRBD1. The germline gives CDR1 KGHSH, CDR2 LQKENI. The V and J ends lost 3 bases and 5 bases, in that order; junction bases with no gene match: 5. The CDR3 consists of 15 residues. CDR3 nucleotides: TGTGCCAGCTCACCGCCGGGACAGGCCAATGAAAAACTGTTTTTT. This codes for CASSPPGQANEKLFF.

This clonotype was picked up a small number of times. The J gene is TRBJ2-5, the V gene TRBV6-9; 8 nucleotides align to TRBD1. Germline-derived CDR1 and CDR2 are MNHGY and SVAAGI. CDR3 size: 14 residues. V trimming: 4 bases; J trimming: 2 bases; junction bases outside the gene matches: 3. CDR3: CASSFYRGQETQYF. The DNA for the CDR3 is TGTGCCAGCAGTTTCTACAGGGGGCAAGAGACCCAGTACTTC.

V usage is TRBV13 and J usage is TRBJ2-1; 8 bases are shared with TRBD2. CDR1 and CDR2 (germline): PRHDT, FYEKMQ (reference sequence). The V gene end was trimmed by 5 bases and the J gene end by 10 bases; junction bases not matched to a gene: 13. This CDR3 contains 15 residues. CDR3 sequence: CASSRGLAHNVEQFF. The DNA of the CDR3 is TGTGCCAGCAGCCGCGGACTAGCCCACAATGTAGAGCAGTTCTTC. Variable domain in full (rest from reference TRBV13 and TRBJ2-1): AAGVIQSPRHLIKEKRETATLKCYPIPRHDTVYWYQQGPGQDPQFLISFYEKMQSDKGSIPDRFSAQQFSDYHSELNMSSLELGDSALYFCASSRGLAHNVEQFFGPGTRLTVL.

The sample holds many counts of this clonotype. The chain joins TRBV2 to TRBJ1-1; TRBD1 aligns across 9 bases. The CDR3 loop spans 13 amino acids. The V and J ends lost 6 bases and 4 bases, in that order; junction bases with no gene match: 3. Per the germline V gene, CDR1 is SNHLY and CDR2 is FYNNEI. DNA for the CDR3: TGTGCCAGCAGGGACAGGGGAGGCACTGAAGCTTTCTTT. Translating it yields CASRDRGGTEAFF. Supplemented by reference TRBV2 and TRBJ1-1, the full variable domain reads EPEVTQTPSHQVTQMGQEVILRCVPISNHLYFYWYRQILGQKVEFLVSFYNNEISEKSEIFDDQFSVERPDGSNFTLKIRSTKLEDSAMYFCASRDRGGTEAFFGQGTRLTVV.

Note on this clonotype: Given the absence of the conserved phenylalanine or tryptophan at the CDR3 end, a read error is likely. The rearrangement joins TRBV13 to TRBJ2-4; possibly TRBD1 for D (5 bases). The V gene lost 0 bases and the J gene lost 0 bases, with 12 bases spanning the gap. Germline V gene sequence: CDR1 PRHDT, CDR2 FYEKMQ (reference sequence). This CDR3 comprises 17 residues. The CDR3 bases are TGTGCCAGCAGCTTAGGAGGGGCAACTCTAGCCAAAAACATTCAGTACCTC. This gives the protein CASSLGGATLAKNIQYL.

This clonotype was counted a few times. This may stem from a read error, because a much larger clone lies one nucleotide away. The V and J genes are TRBV27 and TRBJ2-7; a possible D gene is TRBD1 (5 bases). The V end lost 3 bases, the J end lost 7 bases, and 13 bases lay between the germline ends. This CDR3 spans 13 amino acids. Germline-derived CDR1 and CDR2 are MNHEY and SMNVEV (reference sequence). CDR3 in amino acids: CASSFLGPGEQYF. As DNA, the CDR3 is TGTGCCAGCAGTTTTTTGGGTCCAGGGGAGCAGTACTTC.

This chain connects TRBV4-2 to TRBJ1-2; D gene unclear. The length of the CDR3 is 17 residues. Deletions cut 0 bases from V and 7 bases from J, with 21 bases between. The germline V gene has CDR1 LGHNA and CDR2 YNFKEQ. This CDR3 is CASSQDPGDRVQRGYTF. For the CDR3, the DNA is TGTGCCAGCAGCCAAGATCCCGGGGATCGGGTCCAGCGTGGCTACACCTTC.

In this sample, this clonotype turned up many times. The chain recombines TRBV2 with TRBJ2-7; a possible D gene is TRBD1 (6 bases). Germline CDR1 is SNHLY and CDR2 is FYNNEI. The V end was cut by 5 bases, the J end by 6 bases, with 17 bases between. The CDR3 contains 14 residues. CDR3 nucleotide sequence: TGTGCCAGCAGTCGGGACAACCCGGCCCTCGAGCAGTACTTC. Protein product: CASSRDNPALEQYF.

This clonotype was recorded at least ten times. V and J are TRBV29-1 and TRBJ2-5; D ambiguous. Trimming removed 3 bases at V and 1 base at J, with 6 bases between. This CDR3 has 12 amino acids. The germline gives CDR1 SQVTM, CDR2 ANQGSEA. The CDR3 region is CSVDSSQETQYF. The DNA for the CDR3 is TGCAGCGTTGATTCCAGCCAAGAGACCCAGTACTTC.

This clonotype was detected ten times or more. The gene calls are TRBV12-3 or TRBV12-4 and TRBJ2-1; 8 bases align to TRBD1. The length of the CDR3 is 14 residues. After removal of 6 bases from V and 4 bases from J, the junction contained 5 bases not matched to a gene. The CDR3 loop reads CASRPGQEYNEQFF. DNA of the CDR3: TGTGCCAGCAGACCGGGACAGGAGTACAATGAGCAGTTCTTC.

This clonotype has a count of ten or more. The chain has TRBV24-1 and TRBJ2-3; no definite D call. Trimming pared 1 base from V and 6 bases from J, leaving 7 bases between. Germline lookup yields CDR1 KGHDR and CDR2 SFDVKD. This CDR3 contains 13 residues. The DNA for the CDR3 is TGTGCCACCAGTGATTTCCCTGAGGATACGCAGTATTTT. Residues: CATSDFPEDTQYF.

The sample holds a few counts of this clonotype. The rearrangement uses TRBV6-1 and TRBJ1-1; the D gene is possibly TRBD1 (6 bases). The CDR3 runs 15 residues. Germline V CDR1 and CDR2: MNHNS, SASEGT. The V and J ends lost 4 bases and 2 bases respectively, with 14 bases between them. The CDR3 DNA reads as TGTGCCAGCAGTGTGGACAGCGAGGCTAACACTGAAGCTTTCTTT. Residues: CASSVDSEANTEAFF.

This clonotype was detected ten times or more. The chain has TRBV6-5 and TRBJ1-2, with no clear D. In germline, CDR1 is MNHEY, CDR2 SVGAGI. V dropped 2 bases and J dropped 2 bases, with 3 bases sitting between them. The CDR3 contains 12 residues. CDR3 in amino acids: CASSYANYGYTF. CDR3 nucleotide sequence: TGTGCCAGCAGTTACGCGAACTATGGCTACACCTTC.

The chain links TRBV6-1 to TRBJ2-5; 9 nucleotides match TRBD2. J gave up 5 bases and V 6 bases, and 13 bases lay outside the gene matches. The germline gives CDR1 MNHNS, CDR2 SASEGT. The CDR3 length is 16 residues. CDR3 in amino acids: CASSPRPLAGVETQYF. The CDR3 DNA is TGTGCCAGCAGCCCTAGGCCCTTAGCGGGGGTGGAGACCCAGTACTTC.

This clonotype was seen at least ten times. V and J are TRBV27 and TRBJ2-1; 9 bases match TRBD2. This CDR3 spans 17 amino acids. The junction had 8 bases not matched to a gene; V was cut back by 3 bases and J by 2 bases. Per germline, CDR1 MNHEY and CDR2 SMNVEV (reference sequence). The chain's CDR3 is CASSLRTSVVTYNEQFF. The CDR3 DNA is TGTGCCAGCAGTTTGAGGACTAGCGTTGTGACCTACAATGAGCAGTTCTTC.

The table lists this clonotype with many counts. The rearrangement joins TRBV7-8 to TRBJ2-3; D unresolved. Trimming took 0 bases from V and 2 from J, leaving 6 bases between them. The V gene's germline CDR1 is SGHVS and CDR2 FQNEAQ. The CDR3 contains 14 residues. This chain's CDR3 is CASSLAGTTDTQYF. CDR3 DNA: TGTGCCAGCAGCTTAGCAGGAACCACAGATACGCAGTATTTT.